This T cell receptor beta chain was observed in a study of blood T cell repertoires in COVID-19. Study context: PBMCs, B-cell-depleted T cells, or T cells were the source of the cDNA or gDNA that made up the material.

This CDR3 is 16 amino acids long. Germline assignment: CDR1 SGDLS and CDR2 YYNGEE. The V and J ends lost 3 bases and 0 bases respectively, with 13 bases between them. In the authors' methods: Reference gene primer amplification gave nucleated cell count estimates. The assay was immunoSEQ multiplex PCR, and TCRdb's table has in-frame clones only and misses some. That table furnishes V, J and clone size, whereas the DNA furnished D and trimming. The repertoire includes some 190,000 clones, roughly 80% of them detected once, and roughly an eighth sits in the top ten. Adults between roughly 18 and 95 years of age took part from about 24 US areas. The study assigned cohorts using participant-reported clinical history.

The source material was PBMCs or T cells enriched from blood (not recorded which). The chain joins TRBV9 to TRBJ2-1; the D gene is possibly TRBD2 (5 bases). This clonotype was sampled from a man in his sixties who had been exposed to COVID-19. This chain's CDR3 is CASSGTTSFSYNEQFF. The DNA for the CDR3 is TGTGCCAGCAGCGGTACAACTAGTTTCTCCTACAATGAGCAGTTCTTC.